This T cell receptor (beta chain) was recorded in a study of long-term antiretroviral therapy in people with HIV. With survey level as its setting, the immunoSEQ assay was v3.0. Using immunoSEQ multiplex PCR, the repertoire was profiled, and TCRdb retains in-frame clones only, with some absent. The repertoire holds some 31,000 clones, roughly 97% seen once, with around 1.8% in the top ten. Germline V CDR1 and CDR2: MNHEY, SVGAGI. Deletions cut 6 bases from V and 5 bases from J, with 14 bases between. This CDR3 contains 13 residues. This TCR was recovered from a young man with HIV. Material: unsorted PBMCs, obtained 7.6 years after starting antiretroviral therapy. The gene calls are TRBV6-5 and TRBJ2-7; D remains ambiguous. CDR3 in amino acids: CASRPDVGDEQYF. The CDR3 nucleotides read TGTGCCAGCAGACCCGACGTTGGGGACGAGCAGTACTTC.